This T cell receptor (beta chain) was sequenced for a study of CD8+CD57+ T cells in acquired aplastic anemia. Patients chosen for sequencing had CD8+CD57+ cells that had expanded, as shown by flow cytometry. The V gene lost 3 bases and the J gene lost 2 bases, with 14 bases spanning the gap. Germline CDR1 and CDR2: LNHDA and SQIVND (reference sequence). The CDR3 is 16 amino acids. It was genomic DNA that served as the template for profiling TCR beta VDJ and CDR3. TCRdb redid the calling of the reads with MiXCR, one entry per CDR3 protein. The data contain roughly 240,000 distinct CDR3 sequences, around 45% of them singletons.

This receptor was taken from a human donor with aplastic anemia. Sequences were obtained from sorted CD4+, CD8+, or CD8+CD57+ T cells (not recorded which) from PBMCs. This chain uses TRBV19 with TRBJ2-1; D ambiguous. CDR3 protein: CASSIRASVPYNEQFF. CDR3 coding DNA: TGTGCCAGTAGTATTCGAGCCTCCGTCCCCTACAATGAGCAGTTCTTC.